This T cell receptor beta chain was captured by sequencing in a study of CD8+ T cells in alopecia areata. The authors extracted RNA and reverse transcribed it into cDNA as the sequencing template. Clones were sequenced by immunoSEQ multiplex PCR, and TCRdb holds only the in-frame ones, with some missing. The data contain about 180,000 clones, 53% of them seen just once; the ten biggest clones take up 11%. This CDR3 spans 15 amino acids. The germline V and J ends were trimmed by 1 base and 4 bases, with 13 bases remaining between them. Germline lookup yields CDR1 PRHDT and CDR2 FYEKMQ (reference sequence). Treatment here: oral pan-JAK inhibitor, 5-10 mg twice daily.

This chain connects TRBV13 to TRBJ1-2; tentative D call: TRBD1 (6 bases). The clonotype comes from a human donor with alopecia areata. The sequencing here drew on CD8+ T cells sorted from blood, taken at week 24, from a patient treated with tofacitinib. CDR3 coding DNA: TGTGCCAGCAGCTTAGTGGACAGCCAAGCCTATGGCTACACCTTC. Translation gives CASSLVDSQAYGYTF.